This T cell receptor (beta chain) was captured by sequencing in a study of spatial heterogeneity in lung cancer. Study context: As counted in raw reads, each unique TCR and UMI combination appeared more than ten times on average.

Germline V CDR1 and CDR2: LNHDA, SQIVND (reference sequence). CDR3 length: 14 amino acids. The germline V and J ends were trimmed by 10 bases and 4 bases, with 16 bases remaining between them. Sample time point: sample taken at primary tumor resection. Sequencing was performed on whole RNA extracted from tumor and nontumor lung tissue, or from frozen PBMC, and the material was left unsorted. There are many counts of this clonotype. TCRdb used MiXCR to reprocess the 5' RACE reads, holding one entry per CDR3 protein. This table holds around 6,600 distinct CDR3 sequences, about 5% found once. This clonotype was sampled from a female donor with early-stage non-small cell lung cancer. Here the sequenced sample was normal lung tissue next to the tumor, taken at surgery. The rearrangement joins TRBV19 to TRBJ2-2, with D possibly matching TRBD2 (6 bases). The CDR3 nucleotides read TGTGCCACAGGACCAGGAGGGCTCACCGGGGAGCTGTTTTTT. This sequence encodes CATGPGGLTGELFF.